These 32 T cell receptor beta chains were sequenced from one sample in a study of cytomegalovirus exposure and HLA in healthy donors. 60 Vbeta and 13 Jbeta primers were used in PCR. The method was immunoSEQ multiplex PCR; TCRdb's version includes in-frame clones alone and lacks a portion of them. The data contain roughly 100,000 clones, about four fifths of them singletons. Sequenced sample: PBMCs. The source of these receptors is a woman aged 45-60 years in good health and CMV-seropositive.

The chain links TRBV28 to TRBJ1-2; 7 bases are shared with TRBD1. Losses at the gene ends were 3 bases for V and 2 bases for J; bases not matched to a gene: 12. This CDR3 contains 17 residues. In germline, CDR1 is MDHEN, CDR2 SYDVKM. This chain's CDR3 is CASSFLIFRDSNYGYTF. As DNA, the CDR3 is TGTGCCAGCAGTTTCCTCATCTTCCGGGACAGCAACTATGGCTACACCTTC.

The CDR3 DNA reads as TGTGCCAGCAGGGCAGGGGGTACGAATTCACCCCTCCACTTT. It specifies CASRAGGTNSPLHF. The J gene is TRBJ1-6, the V gene TRBV27, with TRBD1 matching 7 bases. Germline V gives CDR1 MNHEY, CDR2 SMNVEV (reference sequence). The CDR3 consists of 14 residues. J was trimmed by 7 bases and V by 6 bases; bases with no gene match: 6.

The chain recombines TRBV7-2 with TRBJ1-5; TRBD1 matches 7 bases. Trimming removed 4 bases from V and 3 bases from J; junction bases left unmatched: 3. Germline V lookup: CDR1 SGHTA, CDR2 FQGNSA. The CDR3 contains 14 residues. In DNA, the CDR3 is TGTGCCAGCAGCTCGGGACAGTTCAATCAGCCCCAGCATTTT. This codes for CASSSGQFNQPQHF.

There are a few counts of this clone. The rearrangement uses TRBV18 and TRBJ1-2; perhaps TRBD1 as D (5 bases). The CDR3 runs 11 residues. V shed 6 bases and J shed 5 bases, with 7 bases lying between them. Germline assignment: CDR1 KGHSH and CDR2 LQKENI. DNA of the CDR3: TGTGCCAGCTCCGACAGTTATGGCTACACCTTC. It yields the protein CASSDSYGYTF.

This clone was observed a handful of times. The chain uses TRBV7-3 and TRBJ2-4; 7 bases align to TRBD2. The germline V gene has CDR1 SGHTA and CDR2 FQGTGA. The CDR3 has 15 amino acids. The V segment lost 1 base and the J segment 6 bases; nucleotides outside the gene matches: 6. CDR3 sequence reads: CASSLIGGFGNIQYF. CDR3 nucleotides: TGTGCCAGCAGCTTAATCGGGGGGTTTGGAAACATTCAGTACTTC.

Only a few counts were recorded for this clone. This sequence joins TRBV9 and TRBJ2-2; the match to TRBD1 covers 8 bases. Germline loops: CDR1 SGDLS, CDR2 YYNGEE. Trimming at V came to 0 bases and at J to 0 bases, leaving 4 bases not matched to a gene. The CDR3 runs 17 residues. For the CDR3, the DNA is TGTGCCAGCAGCGTAGGCTTGGGACAGGCGAACACCGGGGAGCTGTTTTTT. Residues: CASSVGLGQANTGELFF.

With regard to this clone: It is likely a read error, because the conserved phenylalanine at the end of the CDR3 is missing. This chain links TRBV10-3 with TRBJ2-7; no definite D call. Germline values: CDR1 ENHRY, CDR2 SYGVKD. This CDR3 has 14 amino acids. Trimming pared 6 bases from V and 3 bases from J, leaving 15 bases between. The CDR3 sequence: CAISGTSVGYEQYL. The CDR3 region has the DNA TGTGCCATCAGCGGTACTTCAGTGGGCTACGAGCAGTACCTC.

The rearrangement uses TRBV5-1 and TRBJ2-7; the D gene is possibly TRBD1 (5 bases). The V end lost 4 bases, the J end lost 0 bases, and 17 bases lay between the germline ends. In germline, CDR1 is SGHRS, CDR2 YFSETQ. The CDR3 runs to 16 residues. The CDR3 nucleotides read TGCGCCAGCAGCCCAAATACAGGAAAGAGCTCCTACGAGCAGTACTTC. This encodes CASSPNTGKSSYEQYF.

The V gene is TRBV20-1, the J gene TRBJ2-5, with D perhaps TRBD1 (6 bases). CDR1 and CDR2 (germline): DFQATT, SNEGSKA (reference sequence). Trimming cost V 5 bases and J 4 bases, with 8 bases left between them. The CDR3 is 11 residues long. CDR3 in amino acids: CSASGAETQYF. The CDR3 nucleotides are TGCAGTGCTTCAGGGGCAGAGACCCAGTACTTC.

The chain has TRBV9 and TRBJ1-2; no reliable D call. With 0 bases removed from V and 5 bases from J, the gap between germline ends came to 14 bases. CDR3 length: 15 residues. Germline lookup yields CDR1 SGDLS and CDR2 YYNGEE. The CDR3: CASSVEAGERYGYTF. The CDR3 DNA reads TGTGCCAGCAGCGTAGAGGCAGGCGAGAGATATGGCTACACCTTC.

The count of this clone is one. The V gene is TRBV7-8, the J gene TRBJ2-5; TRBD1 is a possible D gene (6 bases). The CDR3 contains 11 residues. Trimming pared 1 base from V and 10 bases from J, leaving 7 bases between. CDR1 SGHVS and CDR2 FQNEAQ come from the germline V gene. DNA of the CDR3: TGTGCCAGCAGCTTAGAGGGGGACCAGTACTTC. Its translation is CASSLEGDQYF.

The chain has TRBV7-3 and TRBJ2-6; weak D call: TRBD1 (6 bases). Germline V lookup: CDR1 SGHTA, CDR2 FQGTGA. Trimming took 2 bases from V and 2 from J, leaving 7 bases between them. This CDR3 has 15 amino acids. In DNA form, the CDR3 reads TGTGCCAGCAGCTTACGGACAGCTGGGGCCAACGTCCTGACTTTC. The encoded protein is CASSLRTAGANVLTF.

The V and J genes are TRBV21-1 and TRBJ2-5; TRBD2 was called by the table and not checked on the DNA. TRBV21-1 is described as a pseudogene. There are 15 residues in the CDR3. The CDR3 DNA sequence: TGTGCCAGCAGCAAAGCGGCAGCCGGGGGAGAGACCCAGTACTTC. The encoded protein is CASSKAAAGGETQYF.

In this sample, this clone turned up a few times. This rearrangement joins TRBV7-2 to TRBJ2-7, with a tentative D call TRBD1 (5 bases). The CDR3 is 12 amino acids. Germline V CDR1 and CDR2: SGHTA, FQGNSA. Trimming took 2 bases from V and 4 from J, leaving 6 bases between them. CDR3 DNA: TGTGCCAGCAGCTTAAGGGGTTACGAGCAGTACTTC. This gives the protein CASSLRGYEQYF.

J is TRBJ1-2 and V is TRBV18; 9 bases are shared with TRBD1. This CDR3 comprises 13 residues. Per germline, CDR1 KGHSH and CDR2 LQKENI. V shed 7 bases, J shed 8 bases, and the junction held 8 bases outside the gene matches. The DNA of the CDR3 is TGTGCCAGCTTACTTACAGGGGGCGACGGCTACACCTTC. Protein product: CASLLTGGDGYTF.

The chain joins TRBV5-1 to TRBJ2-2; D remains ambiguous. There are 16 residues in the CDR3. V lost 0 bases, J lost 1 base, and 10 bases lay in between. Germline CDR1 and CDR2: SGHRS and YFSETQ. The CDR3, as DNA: TGCGCCAGCAGCTTGGGTCCTCCGAGGAACACCGGGGAGCTGTTTTTT. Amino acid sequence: CASSLGPPRNTGELFF. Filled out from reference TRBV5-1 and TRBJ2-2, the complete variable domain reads KAGVTQTPRYLIKTRGQQVTLSCSPISGHRSVSWYQQTPGQGLQFLFEYFSETQRNKGNFPGRFSGRQFSNSRSEMNVSTLELGDSALYLCASSLGPPRNTGELFFGEGSRLTVL.

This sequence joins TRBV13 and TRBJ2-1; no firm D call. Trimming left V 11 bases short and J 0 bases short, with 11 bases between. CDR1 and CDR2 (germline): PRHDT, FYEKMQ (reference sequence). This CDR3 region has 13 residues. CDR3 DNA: TGTGCCGGCCTAGAGAGCTCCTACAATGAGCAGTTCTTC. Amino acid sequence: CAGLESSYNEQFF.

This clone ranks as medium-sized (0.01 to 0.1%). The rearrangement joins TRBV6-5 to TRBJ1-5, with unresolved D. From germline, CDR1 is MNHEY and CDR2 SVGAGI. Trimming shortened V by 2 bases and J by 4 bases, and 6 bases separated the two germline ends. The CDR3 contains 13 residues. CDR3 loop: CASSYQANQPQHF. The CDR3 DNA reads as TGTGCCAGCAGTTACCAGGCAAATCAGCCCCAGCATTTT.

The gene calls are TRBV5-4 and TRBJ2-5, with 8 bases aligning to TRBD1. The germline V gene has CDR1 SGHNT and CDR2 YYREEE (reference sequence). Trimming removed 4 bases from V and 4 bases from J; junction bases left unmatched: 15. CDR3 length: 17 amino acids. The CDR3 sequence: CASSPHLSGQGRETQYF. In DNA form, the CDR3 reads TGTGCCAGCAGCCCTCACCTTTCCGGACAGGGACGAGAGACCCAGTACTTC.

The chain's CDR3 is CASSLLVWSPKNSPLHF. The CDR3 DNA sequence: TGTGCCAGCAGTTTATTGGTTTGGAGTCCGAAGAATTCACCCCTCCACTTT. This sequence joins TRBV28 and TRBJ1-6; no reliable D call. CDR3 size: 17 residues. Trimming cost V 1 base and J 7 bases, with 17 bases left between them. Per the germline V gene, CDR1 is MDHEN and CDR2 is SYDVKM.

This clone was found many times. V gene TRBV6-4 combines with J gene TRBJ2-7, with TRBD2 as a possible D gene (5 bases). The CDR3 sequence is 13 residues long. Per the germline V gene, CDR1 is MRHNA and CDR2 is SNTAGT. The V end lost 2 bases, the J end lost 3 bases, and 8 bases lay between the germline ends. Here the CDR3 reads CASSDVAGYEQYF. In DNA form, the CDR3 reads TGTGCCAGCAGTGACGTCGCGGGCTACGAGCAGTACTTC.

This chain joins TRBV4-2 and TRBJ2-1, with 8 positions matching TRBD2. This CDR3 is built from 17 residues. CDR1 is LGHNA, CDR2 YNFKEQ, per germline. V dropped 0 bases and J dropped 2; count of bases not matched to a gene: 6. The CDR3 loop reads CASSQDGAGGAYNEQFF. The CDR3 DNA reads TGTGCCAGCAGCCAAGATGGGGCGGGGGGCGCCTACAATGAGCAGTTCTTC.

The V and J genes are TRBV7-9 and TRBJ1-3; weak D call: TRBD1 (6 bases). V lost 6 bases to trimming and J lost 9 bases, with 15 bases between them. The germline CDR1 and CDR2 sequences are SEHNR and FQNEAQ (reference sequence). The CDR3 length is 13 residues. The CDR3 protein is CASSTQQGSTIYF. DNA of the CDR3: TGTGCCAGCAGTACCCAACAGGGATCCACCATATATTTT.

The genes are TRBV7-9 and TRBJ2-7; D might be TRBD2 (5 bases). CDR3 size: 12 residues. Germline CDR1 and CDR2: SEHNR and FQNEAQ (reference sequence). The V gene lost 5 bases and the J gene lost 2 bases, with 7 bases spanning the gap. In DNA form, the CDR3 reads TGTGCCAGCAGCCTCGGGGCCTACGAGCAGTACTTC. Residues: CASSLGAYEQYF. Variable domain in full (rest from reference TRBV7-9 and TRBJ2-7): DTGVSQNPRHKITKRGQNVTFRCDPISEHNRLYWYRQTLGQGPEFLTYFQNEAQLEKSRLLSDRFSAERPKGSFSTLEIQRTEQGDSAMYLCASSLGAYEQYFGPGTRLTVT.

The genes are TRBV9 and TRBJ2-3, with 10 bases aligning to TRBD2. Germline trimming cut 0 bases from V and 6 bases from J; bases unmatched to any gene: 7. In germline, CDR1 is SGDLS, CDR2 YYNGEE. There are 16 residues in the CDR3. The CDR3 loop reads CASSVAVAGGPDTQYF. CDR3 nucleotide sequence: TGTGCCAGCAGCGTAGCGGTAGCGGGGGGCCCGGATACGCAGTATTTT.

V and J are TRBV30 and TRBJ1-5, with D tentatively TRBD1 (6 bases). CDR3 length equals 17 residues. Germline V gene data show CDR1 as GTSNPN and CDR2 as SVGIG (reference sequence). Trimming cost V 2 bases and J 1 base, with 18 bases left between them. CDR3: CAWSRGGGGWSNQPQHF. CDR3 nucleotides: TGTGCCTGGAGTCGCGGGGGGGGCGGGTGGAGCAATCAGCCCCAGCATTTT.

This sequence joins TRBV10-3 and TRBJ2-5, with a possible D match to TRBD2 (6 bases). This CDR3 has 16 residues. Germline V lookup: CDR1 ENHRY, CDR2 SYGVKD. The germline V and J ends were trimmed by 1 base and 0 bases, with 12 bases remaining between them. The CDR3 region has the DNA TGTGCCATCAGTGAGTGGGGGGACGGGTACCAAGAGACCCAGTACTTC. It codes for CAISEWGDGYQETQYF.

CDR3 sequence reads: CASSYRNTEAFF. The CDR3 DNA follows: TGTGCCAGCAGTTATAGGAACACTGAAGCTTTCTTT. The chain has TRBV6-1 and TRBJ1-1; no clear D. Trimming cost V 5 bases and J 1 base, with 5 bases left between them. Germline V gene data show CDR1 as MNHNS and CDR2 as SASEGT. The CDR3 length is 12 residues.

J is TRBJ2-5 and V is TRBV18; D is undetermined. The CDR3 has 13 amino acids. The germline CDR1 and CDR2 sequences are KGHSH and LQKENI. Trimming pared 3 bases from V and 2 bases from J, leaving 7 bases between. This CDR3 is CASSPSRQETQYF. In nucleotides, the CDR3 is TGTGCCAGCTCACCGTCGAGGCAAGAGACCCAGTACTTC.

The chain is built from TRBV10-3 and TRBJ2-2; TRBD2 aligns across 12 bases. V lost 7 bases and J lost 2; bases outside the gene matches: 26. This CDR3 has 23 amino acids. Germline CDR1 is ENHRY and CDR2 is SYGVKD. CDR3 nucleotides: TGTGCCATCAAGGGGCCCGGTCTAGGCCCTGGACTAGCGGGGCGGATTAACACCGGGGAGCTGTTTTTT. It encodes CAIKGPGLGPGLAGRINTGELFF.

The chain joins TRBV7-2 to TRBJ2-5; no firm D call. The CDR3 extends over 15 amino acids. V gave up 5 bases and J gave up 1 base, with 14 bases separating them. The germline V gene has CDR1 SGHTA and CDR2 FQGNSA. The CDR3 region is CASSRIRQAQETQYF. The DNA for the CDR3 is TGTGCCAGCAGCCGGATTCGGCAGGCCCAAGAGACCCAGTACTTC.

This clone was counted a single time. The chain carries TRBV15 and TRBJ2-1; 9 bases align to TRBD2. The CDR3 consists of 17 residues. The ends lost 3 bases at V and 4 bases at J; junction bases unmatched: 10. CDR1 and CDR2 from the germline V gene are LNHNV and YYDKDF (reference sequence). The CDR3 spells CATSREYGGGDYNEQFF. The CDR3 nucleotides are TGTGCCACCAGCAGGGAGTACGGCGGGGGGGATTACAATGAGCAGTTCTTC.